This T cell receptor (beta chain) is from a study of identifying expanded T cells in peripheral blood. V lost 8 bases to trimming and J lost 8 bases, with 18 bases between them. The CDR3 contains 12 residues. Germline V gene data show CDR1 as GTSNPN and CDR2 as SVGIG (reference sequence). The table came from immunoSEQ multiplex PCR; TCRdb's copy has only in-frame clones and leaves some out. Seen here are 65,000 to 95,000 clones, approximately 90% observed once, and the top ten hold 7.3%. This sequence was found in a person aged 18 to 75 in good health. The sample was blood. The V gene is TRBV30, the J gene TRBJ1-2; possible D gene TRBD1, 5 bases. Here the CDR3 reads CARLQGFFGYTF. In DNA, the CDR3 is TGTGCCCGGCTGCAGGGTTTCTTCGGCTACACCTTC.